In its sample, the clone carrying this T cell receptor beta chain was seen a few times. This specimen comes from a study of CD8+CD57+ T cells in acquired aplastic anemia. The CDR3 consists of 16 residues. V trimming: 8 bases; J trimming: 4 bases; junction bases outside the gene matches: 10. Patients who underwent sequencing had shown CD8+CD57+ cell expansion by flow cytometry. CDR3 and TCR beta VDJ profiling relied on genomic DNA as the template. MiXCR, run by TCRdb on the reads, gives a single entry per CDR3 protein. The data show around 290,000 distinct CDR3 sequences, approximately 58% seen once. The material sequenced was sorted CD4+, CD8+, or CD8+CD57+ T cells (not recorded which) from PBMCs. The V and J genes are TRBV12-3 or TRBV12-4 and TRBJ1-5; 11 nucleotides match TRBD1. This clonotype was obtained from a human donor with aplastic anemia. The CDR3: CASSQGQGALNQPQHF. CDR3 DNA sequence: TGTGCCAGCTCACAAGGACAGGGGGCTCTAAATCAGCCCCAGCATTTT.